Listed below are T cell receptor beta chains from one sample, sequenced in a study of control samples from healthy donors and cancer patients. Sequencing used immunoSEQ multiplex PCR; TCRdb keeps in-frame clones, though not all of them. The sample comprises 150,000 to 200,000 clones, almost 90% of which are singletons, and nearly 5% rests with the top ten. The sample consisted of blood. The receptors shown here come from a woman in her thirties in good health. Both conserved end residues are part of each CDR3. A D gene is named only where the DNA matches it firmly. A row's size may be missing; if present it is once, few, many or a size class.

>.|once|TRBV5-1|TRBJ1-3
TGCGCCAGCAGTCCTACCCCAGGGATTTCTGGAAACACCATATATTTT
CASSPTPGISGNTIYF
>.|.|TRBV7-8|TRBJ2-1
TGTGCCAGCAGCTTGGGGATCAGGGGCTACAATGAGCAGTTCTTC
CASSLGIRGYNEQFF
>TRBD2|.|TRBV7-9|TRBJ2-3
TGTGCCAGCAGCTTAGGAGGAGCGGGGGCGCCGCGGGATACGCAGTATTTT
CASSLGGAGAPRDTQYF
>.|.|TRBV3-1/TRBV3-2|TRBJ1-1
TGTGCCAGCAGCGAGGGATTTTTCAACACTGAAGCTTTCTTT
CASSEGFFNTEAFF
>TRBD1|.|TRBV2|TRBJ2-5
TGTGCCAGCAGTACTGGCAGGGGGTCTGAGACCCAGTACTTC
CASSTGRGSETQYF
>TRBD1|.|TRBV3-1/TRBV3-2|TRBJ2-1
TGTGCCAGCAGCCTCGACAGGGACTCCTACAATGAGCAGTTCTTC
CASSLDRDSYNEQFF
>.|.|TRBV6-6|TRBJ1-4
TGTGCCAGCAGTTACGTTAGTGAAAAACTGTTTTTT
CASSYVSEKLFF
>.|.|TRBV15|TRBJ1-2
TGTGCCACCAGCAGAGGTGGCGCTTCGAATAACTATGGCTACACCTTC
CATSRGGASNNYGYTF
>.|.|TRBV27|TRBJ2-7
TGTGCCAGCAGTTTAACCCCTGGACATCCCGAGCAGTACTTC
CASSLTPGHPEQYF
>TRBD2|.|TRBV5-1|TRBJ2-2
TGCGCCAGCAGCCTCACTAGCGGGATGAGCGGGGAGCTGTTTTTT
CASSLTSGMSGELFF
>TRBD1|once|TRBV19|TRBJ1-2
TGTGCCAGTACTGGGACAGGGTGGAAGGGCTACACCTTC
CASTGTGWKGYTF
>TRBD1|.|TRBV11-2|TRBJ1-2
TGTGCCAGCAGCCGACAGGGGCCCAACTATGGCTACACCTTC
CASSRQGPNYGYTF
>.|.|TRBV5-1|TRBJ1-3
TGCGCCAGCCGCGAGGGGGTCGGTGTTGGAAACACCATATATTTT
CASREGVGVGNTIYF
>TRBD1|.|TRBV4-1|TRBJ1-3
TGCGCCAGCAGCCATCCAAGACAGGGGGCTTCGGGCACCATATATTTT
CASSHPRQGASGTIYF
>.|.|TRBV10-2|TRBJ2-7
TGCGCCAGCAGTCCCCAAGGTCCGCAGTACTTC
CASSPQGPQYF
>.|.|TRBV2|TRBJ2-7
TGTGCCAGCAGTTTGGGAAGGTCCCCATGGGAATCGTACTTC
CASSLGRSPWESYF
>.|.|TRBV21-1|TRBJ1-2
TGTGCCAACTTTCCACCTGCTAACTATGGCTACACCTTC
CANFPPANYGYTF
>.|.|TRBV5-1|TRBJ2-1
TGCGCCAGCAGCTTGTTCGAGCACAATGAGCAGTTCTTC
CASSLFEHNEQFF
>TRBD1|.|TRBV11-3|TRBJ2-1
TGTGCCAGCAGCCCCGGACAGGTAGATAATGAGCAGTTCTTC
CASSPGQVDNEQFF
>.|.|TRBV28|TRBJ2-5
TGTGCCAGCAGTTTATATAACCTAGAAACCTTTTCAGGGGCCTACCAAGAGACCCAGTACTTC
CASSLYNLETFSGAYQETQYF
>.|.|TRBV13|TRBJ2-3
TGTGCCAGCAGCAAGAATTCGGGGGTATCAGATACGCAGTATTTT
CASSKNSGVSDTQYF
>TRBD1|.|TRBV2|TRBJ2-1
TGTGCCAGCAGGGGGGACAGGGCTTACAATGAGCAGTTCTTC
CASRGDRAYNEQFF
>.|.|TRBV27|TRBJ2-1
TGTGCCAGCAGTCCCCTCCCCCTAGGTAATGAGCAGTTCTTC
CASSPLPLGNEQFF
>.|.|TRBV5-1|TRBJ2-3
TGCGCCAGCAGCTCAGGGGGGACCGGGCCAGATACGCAGTATTTT
CASSSGGTGPDTQYF
>.|.|TRBV5-1|TRBJ1-5
TGCGCCAGCAGCACCGGGACCCCGCCCCAGCATTTT
CASSTGTPPQHF
>.|.|TRBV2|TRBJ2-2
TGTGCCAGCAGTGAATTAGGCGTCACCGGGGAGCTGTTTTTT
CASSELGVTGELFF
>.|.|TRBV24-1|TRBJ1-4
TGTGCCACCAGTGGCACCGGGACGGATAATCGTCCGGGCCTTGTAGTCACTAATGAAAAACTGTTTTTT
CATSGTGTDNRPGLVVTNEKLFF
>.|.|TRBV18|TRBJ2-5
TGTGCCAGCTCACCACCCATAGCTGGGGAGACCCAGTACTTC
CASSPPIAGETQYF
>.|.|TRBV7-9|TRBJ2-6
TGTGCCAGCAGCTTATACTACGGGACCAAATCTGGGGCCAACGTCCTGACTTTC
CASSLYYGTKSGANVLTF
>.|.|TRBV7-9|TRBJ2-1
TGTGCCAGCAGCTTAGGTCCGGGGGGCGGATATGAGCAGTTCTTC
CASSLGPGGGYEQFF
>TRBD1|.|TRBV5-1|TRBJ1-6
TGCGCCAGCAGCTTGGGGGACAGGGGGAACTATAATTCACCCCTCCACTTT
CASSLGDRGNYNSPLHF
>.|.|TRBV12-3/TRBV12-4|TRBJ1-2
TGTGCCAGCAGTCTAAGGACAGAATACACCTTC
CASSLRTEYTF
>.|.|TRBV7-9|TRBJ1-1
TGTGCCAGCAGCTCCCTGGTCCAATCCTCTACTGAAGCTTTCTTT
CASSSLVQSSTEAFF
>.|.|TRBV7-9|TRBJ2-3
TGTGCCAGCAGCTTGGACACTGGCACAGATACGCAGTATTTT
CASSLDTGTDTQYF
>TRBD2|.|TRBV12-3/TRBV12-4|TRBJ2-7
TGTGCCAGCACCGCGGGAGGCAGGTACGAGCAGTACTTC
CASTAGGRYEQYF
>.|.|TRBV7-9|TRBJ1-2
TGTGCCAGCACCGGGGGGGGCTATGGCTACACCTTC
CASTGGGYGYTF
>.|.|TRBV4-1|TRBJ1-5
TGCGCCAGCAGCCAAGAACTGCAGACGGGCCAGCCCCAGCATTTT
CASSQELQTGQPQHF
>.|.|TRBV27|TRBJ2-1
TGTGCCAGCAGTTCACGGGACGTCTACAATGAGCAGTTCTTC
CASSSRDVYNEQFF
>.|.|TRBV5-5|TRBJ2-3
TGTGCCAGCAGCTTGAGGAGTCTTGGCACAGATACGCAGTATTTT
CASSLRSLGTDTQYF
>.|.|TRBV3-1/TRBV3-2|TRBJ2-7
TGTGCCAGCAGCCAAGACCGTTCCTACGAGCAGTACTTC
CASSQDRSYEQYF
>.|once|TRBV19|TRBJ1-1
TGTGCCAGTAGTTCCCCGGGTGCAGGGGACTTGAGAATGAACACTGAAGCTTTCTTT
CASSSPGAGDLRMNTEAFF
>TRBD1|.|TRBV5-6|TRBJ1-2
TGTGCCAGCAGCTTCGGGACAGGTTACGCCTATGGCTACACCTTC
CASSFGTGYAYGYTF
>TRBD1|.|TRBV14|TRBJ2-2
TGTGCCAGCAGCCAAGTTCCAGGGGGACCCGCCGGGGAGCTGTTTTTT
CASSQVPGGPAGELFF
>.|.|TRBV6-6|TRBJ1-4
TGTGCCAGCAGTTACTCGGGGGGGCTTAGTGAAAAACTGTTTTTT
CASSYSGGLSEKLFF
>TRBD1|.|TRBV29-1|TRBJ2-1
TGCAGCGTTGAGTGGGACAGGGGGAACAATGAGCAGTTCTTC
CSVEWDRGNNEQFF
>TRBD1|.|TRBV6-5|TRBJ1-2
TGTGCCAGCAGTCACCCAGACAGGGGATATGGCTACACCTTC
CASSHPDRGYGYTF